The 15 T cell receptor beta chains below were found in one sample sequenced in a study of blood T cell repertoires in COVID-19. Profiled with immunoSEQ multiplex PCR; TCRdb holds only in-frame clones, not every one. The sample records some 700,000 clones, approximately 90% being singletons. The source material was peripheral blood. These receptors were obtained from a young woman with acute or convalescent COVID-19.

J is TRBJ2-2 and V is TRBV11-2, with D unclear. The CDR3 consists of 13 residues. Germline loops: CDR1 SGHAT, CDR2 FQNNGV. V gave up 3 bases and J gave up 3 bases, with 5 bases separating them. The CDR3 protein is CASSFRYTGELFF. DNA of the CDR3: TGTGCCAGCAGCTTTCGTTACACCGGGGAGCTGTTTTTT.

The J gene is TRBJ1-1, the V gene TRBV7-9; TRBD1 aligns across 8 bases. Trimming at V came to 5 bases and at J to 6 bases, leaving 11 bases not matched to a gene. The CDR3 has 15 residues. Germline values: CDR1 SEHNR, CDR2 FQNEAQ (reference sequence). As DNA, the CDR3 is TGTGCCAGCAGCCCGACAGGGGTAGGTGGTCCTGAAGCTTTCTTT. It translates to CASSPTGVGGPEAFF.

In its sample, this clone was seen once. The chain links TRBV29-1 to TRBJ1-2; no clear D. Germline V gene data show CDR1 as SQVTM and CDR2 as ANQGSEA. The ends were cut back, 3 bases at V and 5 bases at J, with 13 bases in the middle. The CDR3 covers 13 residues. DNA of the CDR3: TGCAGCGTTGATGGGCAGGCAGGTTATGGCTACACCTTC. Its protein product is CSVDGQAGYGYTF. Combining the CDR3 with reference TRBV29-1 and TRBJ1-2 gives the whole variable domain SAVISQKPSRDICQRGTSLTIQCQVDSQVTMMFWYRQQPGQSLTLIATANQGSEATYESGFVIDKFPISRPNLTFSTLTVSNMSPEDSSIYLCSVDGQAGYGYTFGSGTRLTVV.

The V and J genes are TRBV5-1 and TRBJ2-1; D is ambiguous. Trimming shortened V by 3 bases and J by 0 bases, and 10 bases separated the two germline ends. The CDR3 length is 15 residues. The germline CDR1 and CDR2 sequences are SGHRS and YFSETQ. Here the CDR3 DNA reads TGCGCCAGCAGCTCCGACTTAGGCTCCTACAATGAGCAGTTCTTC. The encoded protein is CASSSDLGSYNEQFF.

This clone was observed many times. The rearrangement links TRBV15 to TRBJ2-7, with D possibly being TRBD1 (5 bases). The germline V and J ends were trimmed by 5 bases and 0 bases, with 14 bases remaining between them. Germline V CDR1 and CDR2: LNHNV, YYDKDF (reference sequence). The CDR3 covers 15 residues. CDR3: CATSHDRDLSYEQYF. The CDR3, as DNA: TGTGCCACCAGCCACGACAGAGACCTCTCCTACGAGCAGTACTTC.

The chain recombines TRBV30 with TRBJ1-5; TRBD1 matches at 8 bases. Germline CDR1 GTSNPN, CDR2 SVGIG (reference sequence). With 5 bases clipped from V and 3 bases from J, the junction kept 3 bases outside the gene matches. The CDR3 extends over 13 amino acids. In DNA form, the CDR3 reads TGTGCCTGGGGGACAGGATACAATCAGCCCCAGCATTTT. Translation gives CAWGTGYNQPQHF. Together with reference TRBV30 and TRBJ1-5, the CDR3 gives the full variable domain: SQTIHQWPATLVQPVGSPLSLECTVEGTSNPNLYWYRQAAGRGLQLLFYSVGIGQISSEVPQNLSASRPQDRQFILSSKKLLLSDSGFYLCAWGTGYNQPQHFGDGTRLSIL.

A few counts support this clone. The chain has TRBV5-4 and TRBJ2-2; 9 bases match TRBD2. The V segment lost 4 bases and the J segment 1 base; nucleotides outside the gene matches: 11. CDR3 size: 18 residues. The V gene's germline CDR1 is SGHNT and CDR2 YYREEE (reference sequence). As DNA, the CDR3 is TGTGCCAGCAGCCTGGTAACCGGGACTAGCCGGAACACCGGGGAGCTGTTTTTT. It is translated as CASSLVTGTSRNTGELFF. Variable domain in full (rest from reference TRBV5-4 and TRBJ2-2): ETGVTQSPTHLIKTRGQQVTLRCSSQSGHNTVSWYQQALGQGPQFIFQYYREEENGRGNFPPRFSGLQFPNYSSELNVNALELDDSALYLCASSLVTGTSRNTGELFFGEGSRLTVL.

CDR3 region: CASSLEPGQPQHF. CDR3 in DNA: TGTGCCAGCAGCTTAGAACCGGGTCAGCCCCAGCATTTT. This chain joins TRBV7-3 and TRBJ1-5; D is undetermined. Germline assignment: CDR1 SGHTA and CDR2 FQGTGA. This CDR3 comprises 13 residues. Deletions cut 2 bases from V and 6 bases from J, with 8 bases between. Combining the CDR3 with reference TRBV7-3 and TRBJ1-5 gives the whole variable domain GAGVSQTPSNKVTEKGKYVELRCDPISGHTALYWYRQSLGQGPEFLIYFQGTGAADDSGLPNDRFFAVRPEGSVSTLKIQRTERGDSAVYLCASSLEPGQPQHFGDGTRLSIL.

This rearrangement joins TRBV9 to TRBJ1-1; unclear D gene. Germline V lookup: CDR1 SGDLS, CDR2 YYNGEE. The CDR3 extends over 13 amino acids. V lost 0 bases, J lost 7 bases, and 10 bases lay in between. The CDR3 bases are TGTGCCAGCAGCGTAGACTTGGCGGGTGAAGCTTTCTTT. Protein product: CASSVDLAGEAFF.

The chain links TRBV29-1 to TRBJ1-2, with D unresolved. Germline lookup yields CDR1 SQVTM and CDR2 ANQGSEA. Trimming pared 6 bases from V and 3 bases from J, leaving 23 bases between. CDR3 length: 16 amino acids. The CDR3 reads CSVDPTGGSSDYGYTF. The CDR3 nucleotides read TGCAGCGTCGACCCCACGGGAGGAAGTTCGGACTATGGCTACACCTTC.

V gene TRBV29-1 combines with J gene TRBJ1-2, with 9 positions matching TRBD1. This CDR3 comprises 13 residues. V was pared by 0 bases and J by 7 bases, with 3 bases of the junction left unmatched. Germline CDR1 SQVTM, CDR2 ANQGSEA. The CDR3 DNA sequence: TGCAGCGTTGAAGAGGGACAGGGTGTTGGCTACACCTTC. Protein product: CSVEEGQGVGYTF.

On this clone: The identical CDR3 is also encoded by other nucleotide sequences in the sample. The chain links TRBV10-3 to TRBJ1-1; TRBD1 is a possible D gene (6 bases). Germline V gives CDR1 ENHRY, CDR2 SYGVKD. There are 12 residues in the CDR3. Trimming took off 10 bases at V and 4 bases at J, with 13 bases between the two ends. Here the CDR3 reads CATGQGSTEAFF. The CDR3 coding sequence is TGTGCCACCGGCCAGGGGAGCACTGAAGCTTTCTTT.

The rearrangement links TRBV25-1 to TRBJ2-2; 7 nucleotides agree with TRBD2. Germline V gene lookup returns CDR1 MGHDK and CDR2 SYGVNS. V was pared by 5 bases and J by 0 bases, with 3 bases of the junction left unmatched. This CDR3 is 15 amino acids long. CDR3 loop: CASSKGRANTGELFF. The DNA of the CDR3 is TGTGCCAGCAGTAAGGGGAGGGCGAACACCGGGGAGCTGTTTTTT.

The gene calls are TRBV18 and TRBJ1-4; maybe TRBD1 (6 bases). V was trimmed by 1 base and J by 3 bases, leaving 9 bases between them. The germline gives CDR1 KGHSH, CDR2 LQKENI. There are 15 residues in the CDR3. The chain's CDR3 is CASSPQGVPNEKLFF. Here the CDR3 DNA reads TGTGCCAGCTCACCACAGGGGGTACCTAATGAAAAACTGTTTTTT.

J is TRBJ1-5 and V is TRBV30, with unresolved D. Trimming pared 5 bases from V and 2 bases from J, leaving 19 bases between. CDR1 and CDR2 from the germline V gene are GTSNPN and SVGIG (reference sequence). CDR3 length equals 16 residues. In DNA form, the CDR3 reads TGTGCCTGGTTTCCGGGGTCCGGCATTGGCAATCAGCCCCAGCATTTT. Translated, it gives CAWFPGSGIGNQPQHF.